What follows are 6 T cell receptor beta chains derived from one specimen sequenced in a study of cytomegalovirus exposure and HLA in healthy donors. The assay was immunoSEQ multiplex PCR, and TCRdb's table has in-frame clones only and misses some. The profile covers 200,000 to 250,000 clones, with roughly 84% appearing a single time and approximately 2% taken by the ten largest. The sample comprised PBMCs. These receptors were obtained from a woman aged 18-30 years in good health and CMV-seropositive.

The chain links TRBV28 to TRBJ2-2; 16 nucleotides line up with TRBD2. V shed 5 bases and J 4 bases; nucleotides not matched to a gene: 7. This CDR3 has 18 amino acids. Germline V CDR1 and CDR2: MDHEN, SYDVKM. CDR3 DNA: TGTGCCAGCAGTCCGGGACTAGCGGGAGGGCCTGGCACCGGGGAGCTGTTTTTT. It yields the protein CASSPGLAGGPGTGELFF. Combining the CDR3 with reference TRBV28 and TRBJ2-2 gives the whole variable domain DVKVTQSSRYLVKRTGEKVFLECVQDMDHENMFWYRQDPGLGLRLIYFSYDVKMKEKGDIPEGYSVSREKKERFSLILESASTNQTSMYLCASSPGLAGGPGTGELFFGEGSRLTVL.

The DNA of the CDR3 is TGTGCCAGCAGTCAACTAGCGGGAGTCGGGGAGCTGTTTTTT. Translating it yields CASSQLAGVGELFF. The rearrangement uses TRBV27 and TRBJ2-2, with 11 bases fitting TRBD2. The CDR3 spans 14 residues. Trimming took 5 bases from V and 7 from J; bases not matched to a gene: 3. Germline CDR1 MNHEY, CDR2 SMNVEV (reference sequence).

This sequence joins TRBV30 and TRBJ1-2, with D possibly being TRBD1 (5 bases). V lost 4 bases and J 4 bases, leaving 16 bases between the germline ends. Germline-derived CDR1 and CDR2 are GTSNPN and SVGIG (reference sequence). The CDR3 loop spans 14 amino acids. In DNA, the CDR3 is TGTGCCTGGATCGGTGACAGCCGAATCTATGGCTACACCTTC. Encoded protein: CAWIGDSRIYGYTF.

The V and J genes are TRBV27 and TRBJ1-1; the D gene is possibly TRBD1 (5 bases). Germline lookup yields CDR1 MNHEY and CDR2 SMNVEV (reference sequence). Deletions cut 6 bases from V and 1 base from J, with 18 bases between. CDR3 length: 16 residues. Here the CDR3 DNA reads TGTGCCAGCAGCCATCCTCCAGGGCGACGGAACACTGAAGCTTTCTTT. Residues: CASSHPPGRRNTEAFF.

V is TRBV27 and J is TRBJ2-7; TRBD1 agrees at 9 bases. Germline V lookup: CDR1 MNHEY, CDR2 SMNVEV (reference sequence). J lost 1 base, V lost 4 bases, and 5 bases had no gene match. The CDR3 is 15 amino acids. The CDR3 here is CASSSLGTGSYEQYF. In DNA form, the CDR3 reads TGTGCCAGCAGTTCTCTCGGGACAGGGTCCTACGAGCAGTACTTC.

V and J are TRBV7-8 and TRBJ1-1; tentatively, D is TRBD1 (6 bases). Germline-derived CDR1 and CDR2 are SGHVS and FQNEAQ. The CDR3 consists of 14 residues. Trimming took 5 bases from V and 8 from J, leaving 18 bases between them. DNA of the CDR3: TGTGCCAGCAGCACTACGACAGGTCCCGGCGAAGCTTTCTTT. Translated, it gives CASSTTTGPGEAFF.